This record looks at one TCR beta chain sequence and its context. Germline lookup yields CDR1 SGHVS and CDR2 FNYEAQ. Trimming took 5 bases from V and 5 from J; bases not matched to a gene: 12. The CDR3 is 16 residues long. The table came from immunoSEQ multiplex PCR; TCRdb's copy has only in-frame clones and leaves some out. The sample shows over 85,000 clones, 94% of them seen only once. The data stem from a study of technical replicates of blood from a few donors. The chain joins TRBV7-6 to TRBJ2-3, with 8 bases identical to TRBD2. Sequencing was performed on T cells isolated from PBMCs. The clonotype comes from a human donor in good health. This CDR3 is CASSPLTSEGGDTQYF. The CDR3 DNA follows: TGTGCCAGCAGCCCCCTGACTAGCGAAGGAGGAGATACGCAGTATTTT.